Presented here are 13 T cell receptor beta chains from one specimen sequenced in a study of patients and donors after allogeneic stem cell transplantation. TCRdb re-derived calls from the RT-PCR reads in MiXCR, one entry per CDR3 protein. The sample lists 200,000 to 250,000 distinct CDR3 sequences, 13% to 15% seen once, with around a tenth in the top ten. Material for sequencing was blood, either unsorted or a sorted T cell fraction (not recorded which). The origin of the receptors is a human donor who was either an allogeneic HSCT recipient or a stem cell or donor lymphocyte infusion donor (not recorded which). It is not recorded whose cells these are; they may come from a transplant donor.

This clonotype was detected many times. V and J are TRBV4-1 and TRBJ2-7, with D unclear. The CDR3 length is 18 residues. The V end lost 5 bases, the J end lost 2 bases, and 25 bases lay between the germline ends. The germline CDR1 and CDR2 sequences are MGHRA and YSYEKL. In DNA, the CDR3 is TGCGCCAGCAGCAATCTCGTGCCCAAAGGCAACAAGGCCTACGAGCAGTACTTC. It specifies CASSNLVPKGNKAYEQYF.

This clonotype was counted many times. This chain joins TRBV4-1 and TRBJ2-7; 7 nucleotides agree with TRBD1. This CDR3 spans 15 amino acids. Germline V lookup: CDR1 MGHRA, CDR2 YSYEKL. Trimming removed 0 bases from V and 2 bases from J; junction bases left unmatched: 4. CDR3 protein: CASSQEPTGAYEQYF. CDR3 coding DNA: TGCGCCAGCAGCCAAGAACCCACAGGGGCCTACGAGCAGTACTTC.

This clonotype was picked up a small number of times. The chain is built from TRBV6-1 and TRBJ1-1; no clear D. The CDR3 runs 12 residues. Germline assignment: CDR1 MNHNS and CDR2 SASEGT. The V end lost 2 bases, the J end lost 4 bases, and 5 bases lay between the germline ends. Written as DNA, the CDR3 is TGTGCCAGCAGTGAACGGAGCACTGAAGCTTTCTTT. This translates into CASSERSTEAFF.

This clonotype came up a few times. The rearrangement joins TRBV24-1 to TRBJ1-2; no reliable D call. Trimming left V 2 bases short and J 3 bases short, with 0 bases between. Germline CDR1 and CDR2: KGHDR and SFDVKD. The CDR3 is made up of 11 amino acids. CDR3 residues: CATSDYYGYTF. CDR3 coding DNA: TGTGCCACCAGTGATTACTATGGCTACACCTTC.

The rearrangement joins TRBV5-1 to TRBJ2-1; 9 bases are a match to TRBD1. The germline gives CDR1 SGHRS, CDR2 YFSETQ. The junction had 5 bases not matched to a gene; V was cut back by 4 bases and J by 6 bases. The CDR3 runs 14 residues. CDR3 protein: CASSTGQGLNEQFF. CDR3 in DNA: TGCGCCAGCAGCACGGGACAGGGTCTCAATGAGCAGTTCTTC.

The chain recombines TRBV6-2 or TRBV6-3 with TRBJ1-5, with D possibly being TRBD1 (6 bases). This CDR3 comprises 16 residues. From germline, CDR1 is MNHEY and CDR2 SVGEGT. The germline V and J ends were trimmed by 0 bases and 5 bases, with 14 bases remaining between them. CDR3: CASSYSMTGWDQPQHF. The CDR3 bases are TGTGCCAGCAGTTACTCGATGACAGGCTGGGATCAGCCCCAGCATTTT.

The J gene is TRBJ2-7, the V gene TRBV30; 7 bases are shared with TRBD2. CDR1 is GTSNPN, CDR2 SVGIG, per germline (reference sequence). V lost 0 bases and J lost 2; bases outside the gene matches: 7. The CDR3 has 15 amino acids. The chain's CDR3 is CAWSVLGGTTYEQYF. In DNA, the CDR3 is TGTGCCTGGAGTGTACTAGGTGGGACTACCTACGAGCAGTACTTC.

The chain employs TRBV6-2 or TRBV6-3 and TRBJ2-1, with TRBD2 matching over 10 bases. The germline V gene has CDR1 MNHEY and CDR2 SVGEGT. The CDR3 contains 13 residues. V lost 6 bases, J lost 9 bases, and 5 bases stayed unmatched. The CDR3 bases are TGTGCCAGCAGCGGGACTAGCGAGGGTGAGCAGTTCTTC. This codes for CASSGTSEGEQFF.

The CDR3 spells CAGFTWQNFAYSNQPQHF. CDR3 nucleotides: TGTGCCGGGTTCACGTGGCAGAACTTCGCTTATAGCAATCAGCCCCAGCATTTT. V is TRBV27 and J is TRBJ1-5; D gene uncertain. V lost 11 bases, J lost 0 bases, and 26 bases lay in between. CDR3 length: 18 amino acids. The germline CDR1 and CDR2 sequences are MNHEY and SMNVEV (reference sequence).

This clonotype was picked up a small number of times. This rearrangement joins TRBV12-3 or TRBV12-4 to TRBJ2-1, with a weak D call TRBD1 (5 bases). V was clipped by 7 bases and J by 4 bases, with 14 bases between them. The CDR3 spans 14 residues. The CDR3 spells CASTGQAAYNEQFF. Written as DNA, the CDR3 is TGTGCCAGCACTGGACAAGCAGCTTACAATGAGCAGTTCTTC.

This chain joins TRBV6-2 or TRBV6-3 and TRBJ1-3, with D unclear. The CDR3 extends over 13 amino acids. Germline V gene data show CDR1 as MNHEY and CDR2 as SVGEGT. Deletions cut 7 bases from V and 4 bases from J, with 11 bases between. CDR3 residues: CASKSAVGNTIYF. CDR3 nucleotide sequence: TGTGCCAGCAAGTCGGCCGTCGGAAACACCATATATTTT.

The rearrangement links TRBV18 to TRBJ2-5, with D unclear. Germline V gene sequence: CDR1 KGHSH, CDR2 LQKENI. V was clipped by 4 bases and J by 7 bases, with 16 bases between them. The CDR3 runs to 14 residues. This chain's CDR3 is CASSLNPQGGTQYF. CDR3 bases: TGTGCCAGCTCACTAAATCCCCAAGGTGGGACCCAGTACTTC.

This clonotype appeared a few times. The V gene is TRBV3-1, the J gene TRBJ1-6; D possibly corresponds to TRBD1 (6 bases). Germline loops: CDR1 LGHDT, CDR2 YNNKEL (reference sequence). CDR3 size: 15 residues. Trimming left V 2 bases short and J 3 bases short, with 8 bases between. This chain's CDR3 is CASSQQGRYNSPLHF. CDR3 DNA sequence: TGTGCCAGCAGCCAACAGGGGCGCTATAATTCACCCCTCCACTTT. The full variable domain, rest sourced from reference TRBV3-1 and TRBJ1-6, is DTAVSQTPKYLVTQMGNDKSIKCEQNLGHDTMYWYKQDSKKFLKIMFSYNNKELIINETVPNRFSPKSPDKAHLNLHINSLELGDSAVYFCASSQQGRYNSPLHFGNGTRLTVT.